This T cell receptor (beta chain) was documented in a study of OX40 agonist ivuxolimab in advanced cancers. General study findings and limits: At 0.1 to 3.0 mg/kg, CD4+ and CD8+ blood T cells expanded clonally by week 6.

The CDR3 extends over 17 amino acids. Germline assignment: CDR1 SGHNT and CDR2 YYREEE (reference sequence). After removal of 7 bases from V and 5 bases from J, the junction contained 9 bases not matched to a gene. As regards this clone: Its specificity is not known.

Profiled with immunoSEQ multiplex PCR; TCRdb holds only in-frame clones, not every one. The sample consists of approximately 76,000 clones, roughly 94% of them appearing once. V and J are TRBV5-4 and TRBJ2-2; 15 positions match TRBD2. The sequence derives from an adult with an advanced solid tumor such as melanoma, head and neck, liver or kidney cancer. The starting material was CD4+ or CD8+ T cells sorted from blood, obtained in a trial of the OX40 agonist ivuxolimab. CDR3 sequence reads: CASGPGLAGGRTGELFF. The CDR3 region has the DNA TGTGCCAGCGGACCGGGACTAGCGGGAGGTAGGACCGGGGAGCTGTTTTTT.